The 22 T cell receptor beta chains below all came from one sample that was sequenced in a study of T cell responses to AZD1222 COVID-19 vaccine. Libraries were prepared by immunoSEQ multiplex PCR; TCRdb keeps only in-frame clonotypes and omits some of them. Of about 160,000 clones listed, more than 75% are singletons. Source: peripheral blood, taken 28 days after the second AZD1222 dose. The origin of the receptors is an adult who received the AZD1222 COVID-19 vaccine.

The J gene is TRBJ2-3, the V gene TRBV2, with D perhaps TRBD1 or TRBD2 (7 bases each). The CDR3 is 14 residues long. CDR1 and CDR2 from the germline V gene are SNHLY and FYNNEI. The DNA for the CDR3 is TGTGTAAGCAGCCAGGGGGGGTCTACAGATACGCAGTATTTT. Translating gives CVSSQGGSTDTQYF. Full variable domain (remainder filled in from reference TRBV2 and TRBJ2-3): EPEVTQTPSHQVTQMGQEVILRCVPISNHLYFYWYRQILGQKVEFLVSFYNNEISEKSEIFDDQFSVERPDGSNFTLKIRSTKLEDSAMYFCVSSQGGSTDTQYFGPGTRLTVL.

The chain is built from TRBV5-8 and TRBJ2-2; no clear D. The V end was cut by 5 bases, the J end by 0 bases, with 5 bases between. The germline CDR1 and CDR2 sequences are SGHTS and YDEGEE. CDR3 length: 13 amino acids. CDR3 region: CASRRSNTGELFF. DNA of the CDR3: TGTGCCAGCAGGAGGTCGAACACCGGGGAGCTGTTTTTT.

CDR3 region: CASSVTGGLGELFF. DNA of the CDR3: TGTGCCAGCAGTGTAACAGGGGGTCTTGGGGAACTGTTTTTT. The V and J genes are TRBV25-1 and TRBJ1-4, with TRBD1 matching 8 bases. CDR1 MGHDK and CDR2 SYGVNS come from the germline V gene. The CDR3 extends over 14 amino acids. V lost 4 bases and J lost 12; bases outside the gene matches: 10.

This clone was observed a single time. This chain connects TRBV12-5 to TRBJ2-5; 8 nucleotides align to TRBD1. This CDR3 has 12 amino acids. With V trimmed by 7 bases and J by 7 bases, 5 bases remained unmatched. Germline V gene sequence: CDR1 LGHNT, CDR2 FRNRAP. The CDR3 nucleotides read TGTGCTAGTGCGGACAGGGCGGGGACCCAGTACTTC. Translation: CASADRAGTQYF.

Here the CDR3 DNA reads TGCGCCAGCAGCCAATTTTCGACAGGGGGACAGCCCCAGCATTTT. It yields the protein CASSQFSTGGQPQHF. The chain uses TRBV4-1 and TRBJ1-5; 9 bases line up with TRBD1. The trim removed 2 bases at V and 7 bases at J, leaving 6 bases unmatched. The CDR3 contains 15 residues. The germline gives CDR1 MGHRA, CDR2 YSYEKL.

This sequence joins TRBV19 and TRBJ1-4, with 8 bases matching TRBD1. The CDR3 loop spans 14 amino acids. The V gene's germline CDR1 is LNHDA and CDR2 SQIVND (reference sequence). Trimming removed 8 bases from V and 8 bases from J; junction bases left unmatched: 10. CDR3 bases: TGTGCCAGTGGAGGACAGGGACTCGCAGAAAAACTGTTTTTT. Translation: CASGGQGLAEKLFF.

The rearrangement joins TRBV2 to TRBJ1-2; D gene ambiguous. V was pared by 2 bases and J by 2 bases, with 6 bases between. The CDR3 runs 13 residues. Germline V gene sequence: CDR1 SNHLY, CDR2 FYNNEI. The CDR3 loop reads CASSEYENYGYTF. CDR3 coding DNA: TGTGCCAGCAGTGAATATGAAAACTATGGCTACACCTTC. Combining the CDR3 with reference TRBV2 and TRBJ1-2 gives the whole variable domain EPEVTQTPSHQVTQMGQEVILRCVPISNHLYFYWYRQILGQKVEFLVSFYNNEISEKSEIFDDQFSVERPDGSNFTLKIRSTKLEDSAMYFCASSEYENYGYTFGSGTRLTVV.

V gene TRBV19 combines with J gene TRBJ2-7, with D uncertain. CDR1 and CDR2 (germline): LNHDA, SQIVND (reference sequence). The CDR3 sequence is 14 residues long. Between the trimmed V and J ends, which lost 3 bases and 5 bases, there was a span of 14 bases. In nucleotides, the CDR3 is TGTGCCAGTAGTATGCCCAGGTTTTCCGACGAGCAGTACTTC. The encoded protein is CASSMPRFSDEQYF.

The rearrangement uses TRBV2 and TRBJ1-1, with 7 bases that match TRBD1. The ends lost 11 bases at V and 9 bases at J; junction bases unmatched: 9. This CDR3 spans 11 amino acids. Germline V gene sequence: CDR1 SNHLY, CDR2 FYNNEI. The CDR3 reads CARGGTEKAFF. The CDR3 DNA reads as TGTGCCCGAGGAGGGACAGAAAAAGCTTTCTTT.

The V gene is TRBV7-3, the J gene TRBJ1-2; the D gene is possibly TRBD1 (5 bases). Germline CDR1 reads SGHTA; CDR2 reads FQGTGA. This CDR3 comprises 14 residues. V was clipped by 5 bases and J by 7 bases, with 17 bases between them. Here the CDR3 reads CASSPDSRESGYTF. The CDR3 nucleotides are TGTGCCAGCAGCCCAGACAGCCGAGAGTCTGGCTACACCTTC.

The chain combines TRBV7-2 with TRBJ2-2; 9 bases are a match to TRBD1. This CDR3 contains 17 residues. Germline V gene lookup returns CDR1 SGHTA and CDR2 FQGNSA. V was pared by 5 bases and J by 5 bases, with 12 bases of the junction left unmatched. The CDR3 region has the DNA TGTGCCAGCAGCCCGCAAGGGACAGGGATCGTGACCGGGGAGCTGTTTTTT. It encodes CASSPQGTGIVTGELFF.

A few counts support this clone. The rearrangement links TRBV11-1 to TRBJ2-1; D gene uncertain. The CDR3 covers 14 residues. Germline V CDR1 and CDR2: SGHAT, FQDESV (reference sequence). V gave up 3 bases and J gave up 7 bases, with 13 bases separating them. The CDR3 is CASSLAATRNEQFF. In DNA form, the CDR3 reads TGTGCCAGCAGCTTGGCTGCCACTCGGAATGAGCAGTTCTTC. The variable domain in full, with the rest retrieved from reference TRBV11-1 and TRBJ2-1, is EAEVAQSPRYKITEKSQAVAFWCDPISGHATLYWYRQILGQGPELLVQFQDESVVDDSQLPKDRFSAERLKGVDSTLKIQPAELGDSAMYLCASSLAATRNEQFFGPGTRLTVL.

The gene calls are TRBV6-2 or TRBV6-3 and TRBJ1-2; possible D gene TRBD1, 5 bases. The germline CDR1 and CDR2 sequences are MNHEY and SVGEGT. This CDR3 is 12 amino acids long. Trimming took 4 bases from V and 4 from J, leaving 7 bases between them. The CDR3 spells CASSWQGYGYTF. Written as DNA, the CDR3 is TGTGCCAGCAGTTGGCAGGGCTATGGCTACACCTTC.

The chain uses TRBV29-1 and TRBJ2-5; weak D call: TRBD1 (5 bases). The CDR3 consists of 14 residues. Trimming left V 6 bases short and J 0 bases short, with 14 bases between. Germline lookup yields CDR1 SQVTM and CDR2 ANQGSEA. In DNA form, the CDR3 reads TGCAGCGTCTCCGAAGGGGTACACCAAGAGACCCAGTACTTC. This gives the protein CSVSEGVHQETQYF.

This rearrangement joins TRBV30 to TRBJ2-2; 8 bases map to TRBD1. The CDR3 length is 13 residues. CDR1 GTSNPN and CDR2 SVGIG come from the germline V gene (reference sequence). V trimming: 4 bases; J trimming: 6 bases; junction bases outside the gene matches: 4. CDR3 bases: TGTGCCTGGAAGGGACAGGCCCCCGGGGAGCTGTTTTTT. Translating gives CAWKGQAPGELFF.

This rearrangement joins TRBV12-5 to TRBJ1-6; D gene ambiguous. The length of the CDR3 is 14 residues. Deletions cut 3 bases from V and 8 bases from J, with 11 bases between. Germline V gene lookup returns CDR1 LGHNT and CDR2 FRNRAP. The CDR3 bases are TGTGCTAGTGGTTTTGGGGAACCCTATTCACCCCTCCACTTT. It specifies CASGFGEPYSPLHF.

This chain uses TRBV19 with TRBJ2-2, with unresolved D. Germline lookup yields CDR1 LNHDA and CDR2 SQIVND (reference sequence). The CDR3 extends over 14 amino acids. V dropped 7 bases and J dropped 3 bases, with 12 bases sitting between them. DNA for the CDR3: TGTGCCAGTACCCCGGCCCTTTACACCGGGGAGCTGTTTTTT. This translates into CASTPALYTGELFF.

V usage is TRBV19 and J usage is TRBJ1-3; weak D call: TRBD1 (5 bases). Germline CDR1 LNHDA, CDR2 SQIVND (reference sequence). V lost 9 bases, J lost 0 bases, and 12 bases lay in between. The CDR3 is 14 amino acids. The CDR3 here is CARLTVSSGNTIYF. CDR3 nucleotide sequence: TGTGCCAGACTGACAGTGAGCTCTGGAAACACCATATATTTT. Full variable domain (rest looked up from reference TRBV19 and TRBJ1-3): DGGITQSPKYLFRKEGQNVTLSCEQNLNHDAMYWYRQDPGQGLRLIYYSQIVNDFQKGDIAEGYSVSREKKESFPLTVTSAQKNPTAFYLCARLTVSSGNTIYFGEGSWLTVV.

The chain is built from TRBV14 and TRBJ1-1; TRBD1 might be the D (5 bases). Germline V gives CDR1 SGHDN, CDR2 FVKESK. The V gene lost 2 bases and the J gene lost 1 base, with 11 bases spanning the gap. The CDR3 length is 15 residues. CDR3 nucleotide sequence: TGTGCCAGCAGCCAAACTGGGGCCCCGAACACTGAAGCTTTCTTT. Translating gives CASSQTGAPNTEAFF.

A few counts support this clone. The chain has TRBV7-9 and TRBJ1-2; 8 bases fit TRBD1. Germline V gene data show CDR1 as SEHNR and CDR2 as FQNEAQ (reference sequence). The junction had 4 bases not matched to a gene; V was cut back by 3 bases and J by 4 bases. This CDR3 is built from 14 residues. Here the CDR3 reads CASSFGQGAYGYTF. The CDR3 coding sequence is TGTGCCAGCAGCTTCGGTCAGGGGGCCTATGGCTACACCTTC.

This chain links TRBV4-1 with TRBJ2-7, with 11 bases identical to TRBD1. The CDR3 length is 15 residues. V shed 4 bases, J shed 2 bases, and the junction held 4 bases outside the gene matches. The germline V gene has CDR1 MGHRA and CDR2 YSYEKL. CDR3 region: CASSPGQGATYEQYF. CDR3 coding DNA: TGCGCCAGCAGCCCCGGACAGGGGGCTACCTACGAGCAGTACTTC.

The gene calls are TRBV5-1 and TRBJ1-4; a possible D gene is TRBD1 (5 bases). From germline, CDR1 is SGHRS and CDR2 YFSETQ. Trimming cost V 3 bases and J 3 bases, with 18 bases left between them. This CDR3 region has 17 residues. The CDR3 sequence: CASSSQGRGSANEKLFF. The CDR3 coding sequence is TGCGCCAGCAGCTCCCAGGGCCGCGGTAGCGCTAATGAAAAACTGTTTTTT.